Shown below are 25 T cell receptor beta chains from a single sample sequenced in a study of OX40 agonist ivuxolimab in advanced cancers. Generated by immunoSEQ multiplex PCR, the TCRdb table keeps only in-frame clones and is missing some. The data hold 71,000 or so clones, with about nine tenths observed a single time. The sample consisted of CD4+ or CD8+ T cells sorted from blood, taken in a trial of the OX40 agonist ivuxolimab. These receptors were taken from an adult with an advanced solid tumor such as melanoma, head and neck, liver or kidney cancer.

The J gene is TRBJ1-6, the V gene TRBV6-5; D ambiguous. The CDR3 extends over 12 amino acids. The V gene lost 2 bases and the J gene lost 7 bases, with 3 bases spanning the gap. Germline CDR1 reads MNHEY; CDR2 reads SVGAGI. The CDR3 sequence: CASSYQNSPLHF. In DNA form, the CDR3 reads TGTGCCAGCAGTTACCAGAATTCACCCCTCCACTTT.

The chain joins TRBV6-5 to TRBJ1-1; tentatively, D is TRBD1 (5 bases). The germline V gene has CDR1 MNHEY and CDR2 SVGAGI. This CDR3 is built from 13 residues. V lost 0 bases to trimming and J lost 7 bases, with 9 bases between them. The CDR3 DNA reads as TGTGCCAGCAGTTACTCAGGGGCCTTTGAAGCTTTCTTT. Residues: CASSYSGAFEAFF.

The chain joins TRBV29-1 to TRBJ2-5; 11 bases align to TRBD2. CDR1 is SQVTM, CDR2 ANQGSEA, per germline. Trimming removed 6 bases from V and 5 bases from J; junction bases left unmatched: 11. The CDR3 spans 15 residues. The CDR3: CSVLLLAGARETQYF. CDR3 coding DNA: TGCAGCGTCTTATTACTAGCGGGAGCTCGTGAGACCCAGTACTTC.

The rearrangement uses TRBV6-5 and TRBJ1-4; weak D call: TRBD1 (5 bases). The V gene lost 5 bases and the J gene lost 8 bases, with 15 bases spanning the gap. CDR3 length: 14 residues. Germline lookup yields CDR1 MNHEY and CDR2 SVGAGI. The chain's CDR3 is CASSRYQGSEKLFF. The CDR3 DNA reads as TGTGCCAGCAGTCGGTACCAGGGAAGCGAAAAACTGTTTTTT.

The chain is built from TRBV19 and TRBJ1-4; 7 nucleotides align to TRBD1. Germline V gene sequence: CDR1 LNHDA, CDR2 SQIVND (reference sequence). The CDR3 runs 15 residues. The ends lost 5 bases at V and 6 bases at J; junction bases unmatched: 9. The chain's CDR3 is CASSARQGTDEKLFF. DNA for the CDR3: TGTGCCAGTAGTGCCCGACAGGGCACAGATGAAAAACTGTTTTTT.

Here the CDR3 DNA reads TGTGCCAGCAGTTATCGACAGAACACCATATATTTT. Amino acids: CASSYRQNTIYF. This rearrangement joins TRBV6-5 to TRBJ1-3; TRBD1 might be the D (5 bases). Trimming removed 3 bases from V and 7 bases from J, with 7 bases in between. Germline lookup yields CDR1 MNHEY and CDR2 SVGAGI. This CDR3 spans 12 amino acids.

This clone was observed a single time. V usage is TRBV19 and J usage is TRBJ2-5, with D perhaps matching TRBD2 (5 bases). Looked up from germline, CDR1 is LNHDA and CDR2 is SQIVND (reference sequence). The germline V and J ends were trimmed by 6 bases and 11 bases, with 19 bases remaining between them. CDR3 size: 13 residues. In DNA, the CDR3 is TGTGCCAGTAGGGCCAGCGGACCCGGGGAGCAGTACTTC. It is translated as CASRASGPGEQYF. Full variable domain (missing parts from reference TRBV19 and TRBJ2-5): DGGITQSPKYLFRKEGQNVTLSCEQNLNHDAMYWYRQDPGQGLRLIYYSQIVNDFQKGDIAEGYSVSREKKESFPLTVTSAQKNPTAFYLCASRASGPGEQYFGPGTRLLVL.

The rearrangement uses TRBV5-4 and TRBJ2-5; tentative D call: TRBD2 (6 bases). In germline, CDR1 is SGHNT, CDR2 YYREEE (reference sequence). The length of the CDR3 is 14 residues. Trimming cost V 4 bases and J 1 base, with 11 bases left between them. In DNA form, the CDR3 reads TGTGCCAGCAGCAGCGCGGGGACCCAAGAGACCCAGTACTTC. Protein product: CASSSAGTQETQYF.

As to this clone: An end of the junction does not agree with germline; a read error may underlie this. The chain combines TRBV5-3 with TRBJ2-7; weak D call: TRBD1 (6 bases). TRBV5-3 is an ORF, and what it does is uncertain. This CDR3 has 12 residues. For the CDR3, the DNA is TGTGCCAGCAGCTTGGACAGCAACGAGCAGTACTTC. Translation gives CASSLDSNEQYF.

The chain links TRBV20-1 to TRBJ1-2, with D perhaps matching TRBD1 (5 bases). Trimming cost V 4 bases and J 2 bases, with 5 bases left between them. This CDR3 contains 11 residues. Germline V gene lookup returns CDR1 DFQATT and CDR2 SNEGSKA (reference sequence). The CDR3, as DNA: TGCAGTGCTAAGGGGAACTATGGCTACACCTTC. It yields the protein CSAKGNYGYTF.

The CDR3 coding sequence is TGTGCCAGCAGCGGGGACAGGGGAGGTGCTAACTATGGCTACACCTTC. It encodes CASSGDRGGANYGYTF. The chain carries TRBV5-4 and TRBJ1-2, with 10 bases identical to TRBD1. Germline CDR1 is SGHNT and CDR2 is YYREEE (reference sequence). The J segment lost 0 bases and the V segment lost 4 bases, leaving 6 bases of the junction unmatched. CDR3 length: 16 residues.

This sequence joins TRBV7-9 and TRBJ2-1; D is unclear. The CDR3 sequence is 13 residues long. V was cut by 4 bases and J by 9 bases, with 13 bases left in between. CDR1 SEHNR and CDR2 FQNEAQ come from the germline V gene (reference sequence). CDR3 DNA: TGTGCCAGCAGCTCCCTAGGGCGTGGTGAGCAGTTCTTC. Its protein is CASSSLGRGEQFF.

The V call is TRBV28, the J call TRBJ2-7, with 14 bases fitting TRBD2. The V and J ends lost 1 base and 6 bases, in that order; junction bases with no gene match: 5. Germline V gene lookup returns CDR1 MDHEN and CDR2 SYDVKM. The CDR3 spans 16 residues. The CDR3 nucleotides read TGTGCCAGCAGTTTATTGGTGACTAGCGGGAGGGGCGAGCAGTACTTC. Encoded protein: CASSLLVTSGRGEQYF. Together with reference TRBV28 and TRBJ2-7, the CDR3 gives the full variable domain: DVKVTQSSRYLVKRTGEKVFLECVQDMDHENMFWYRQDPGLGLRLIYFSYDVKMKEKGDIPEGYSVSREKKERFSLILESASTNQTSMYLCASSLLVTSGRGEQYFGPGTRLTVT.

V and J are TRBV11-2 and TRBJ1-1; D perhaps matches TRBD1 (5 bases). V lost 1 base, J lost 1 base, and 7 bases lay in between. The CDR3 extends over 14 amino acids. Germline CDR1 is SGHAT and CDR2 is FQNNGV. The CDR3 loop is CASSLAGANTEAFF. The CDR3 DNA follows: TGTGCCAGCAGCTTAGCTGGGGCGAACACTGAAGCTTTCTTT.

This sequence joins TRBV2 and TRBJ2-7; 9 bases agree with TRBD1. Germline V gives CDR1 SNHLY, CDR2 FYNNEI. Losses at the gene ends were 4 bases for V and 9 bases for J; bases not matched to a gene: 7. CDR3 length: 13 residues. The CDR3 spells CASSGDRAMVQYF. DNA of the CDR3: TGTGCCAGCAGTGGGGACAGGGCTATGGTGCAGTACTTC.

The genes are TRBV2 and TRBJ1-6; D not certain. Germline assignment: CDR1 SNHLY and CDR2 FYNNEI. CDR3 length equals 15 residues. V was shortened by 4 bases and J by 3 bases, with 10 bases between the two germline ends. The CDR3 DNA follows: TGTGCCAGCAGTGCAAGAGACAACTATAATTCACCCCTCCACTTT. Its translation is CASSARDNYNSPLHF.

J is TRBJ1-6 and V is TRBV5-1, with 11 bases lining up with TRBD1. Germline V gene lookup returns CDR1 SGHRS and CDR2 YFSETQ. V dropped 4 bases and J dropped 10; count of bases not matched to a gene: 7. The CDR3 spans 15 residues. CDR3: CASSLGQGASSPLHF. In nucleotides, the CDR3 is TGCGCCAGCAGCCTCGGACAGGGGGCCTCATCACCCCTCCACTTT.

This clone showed up just a few times. This chain links TRBV4-1 with TRBJ1-5; D not certain. Trimming pared 0 bases from V and 2 bases from J, leaving 8 bases between. Germline V gene data show CDR1 as MGHRA and CDR2 as YSYEKL. CDR3 size: 15 residues. The CDR3 DNA reads as TGCGCCAGCAGCCAAGATCCAGTCGGCAATCAGCCCCAGCATTTT. Its protein product is CASSQDPVGNQPQHF.

The CDR3 reads CASSEAQPQHF. The CDR3 region has the DNA TGTGCCAGCAGTGAAGCGCAGCCCCAGCATTTT. The chain links TRBV6-1 to TRBJ1-5; D is uncertain. V lost 0 bases and J 7 bases, leaving 1 base between the germline ends. The V gene's germline CDR1 is MNHNS and CDR2 SASEGT. The CDR3 is made up of 11 amino acids.

The rearrangement uses TRBV28 and TRBJ2-5; 10 bases agree with TRBD2. V was clipped by 6 bases and J by 2 bases; unmatched bases: 6. The CDR3 contains 15 residues. Germline-derived CDR1 and CDR2 are MDHEN and SYDVKM. As DNA, the CDR3 is TGTGCCAGCAGGACAGCGGGGGGGCTGCAAGAGACCCAGTACTTC. Its translation is CASRTAGGLQETQYF.

DNA of the CDR3: TGTGCCAGCAGCTTAGTGGGGGCCGGCACAGATACGCAGTATTTT. Its translation is CASSLVGAGTDTQYF. The chain carries TRBV7-6 and TRBJ2-3; the D gene is possibly TRBD1 (6 bases). The CDR3 loop spans 15 amino acids. Germline CDR1 and CDR2: SGHVS and FNYEAQ. Trimming left V 1 base short and J 1 base short, with 9 bases between.

CDR3 loop: CASSLGAGTLNNEQFF. The DNA for the CDR3 is TGTGCCAGCAGCTTAGGGGCAGGGACCCTTAACAATGAGCAGTTCTTC. The gene calls are TRBV7-8 and TRBJ2-1; the D call may be TRBD1 or TRBD2 (5 bases each). The CDR3 is 16 residues long. Germline CDR1 SGHVS, CDR2 FQNEAQ. The V and J ends lost 1 base and 5 bases respectively, with 15 bases between them.

The chain carries TRBV7-3 and TRBJ2-1; tentatively, D is TRBD2 (6 bases). Between the trimmed V and J ends, which lost 4 bases and 0 bases, there was a span of 10 bases. The CDR3 is made up of 15 amino acids. Germline V CDR1 and CDR2: SGHTA, FQGTGA. The CDR3 DNA is TGTGCCAGCAGCTCCTCAGCGGGCTCCTACAATGAGCAGTTCTTC. It encodes CASSSSAGSYNEQFF.

The CDR3 here is CASSRDSGLQKNEKLFF. DNA for the CDR3: TGCGCCAGCAGCCGCGACTCCGGCTTACAGAAGAATGAAAAACTGTTTTTT. The chain combines TRBV4-1 with TRBJ1-4, with no clear D. The CDR3 has 17 residues. CDR1 and CDR2 (germline): MGHRA, YSYEKL. V was cut by 4 bases and J by 5 bases, with 20 bases left in between.

Comment on this clone: Different DNA sequences within this sample yield the same CDR3. The J gene is TRBJ2-7, the V gene TRBV28; a possible D gene is TRBD1 (6 bases). Trimming left V 2 bases short and J 2 bases short, with 7 bases between. The CDR3 loop spans 13 amino acids. The V gene's germline CDR1 is MDHEN and CDR2 SYDVKM. The CDR3 region has the DNA TGTGCCAGCAGTTTAGGACAGACCTACGAGCAGTACTTC. Translation: CASSLGQTYEQYF. The variable domain in full, completed from reference TRBV28 and TRBJ2-7, reads DVKVTQSSRYLVKRTGEKVFLECVQDMDHENMFWYRQDPGLGLRLIYFSYDVKMKEKGDIPEGYSVSREKKERFSLILESASTNQTSMYLCASSLGQTYEQYFGPGTRLTVT.